This T cell receptor (beta chain) was obtained from a study of T cell clusters in autoimmune cytopenias. TRB rearrangements were amplified by touch-down multiplex PCR with mixed TRB-A/B primers. TCRdb re-called the multiplex PCR reads; every CDR3 protein appears as one record, without DNA. The listing records roughly 6,500 distinct CDR3 sequences. Study outcomes and limitations: Healthy donors had around 3.1-fold more exclusive TRB clusters than active autoimmune hepatitis patients. Functional roles of the in silico T cell clusters still await experimental validation.

By frequency, this clonotype is medium-sized. As yet, its antigen is unknown. TRB amplification used approximately 0.25 ug of peripheral blood genomic DNA. The CDR3 consists of 15 residues. Germline CDR1 is SQVTM and CDR2 is ANQGSEA. These data also formed part of another study, on T cell repertoires in aging, cancer and after chemotherapy. That report adds: Untreated cancer patients had significantly lower blood TCR diversity than age-matched healthy donors.

Sequencing was done on a sample of peripheral blood. This TCR was sampled from a human donor in good health. This chain joins TRBV29-1 and TRBJ2-3. The chain's CDR3 is CSVENSAGLTDTQYF.